The subject of this entry is one T cell receptor beta chain. The antigen remains unidentified. The germline V gene encodes CDR1 SEHNR and CDR2 FQNEAQ (reference sequence). The CDR3 totals 15 residues. The ends lost 3 bases at V and 5 bases at J; junction bases unmatched: 4. Unique molecular identifiers were attached to individual cDNA molecules during library preparation. Original analysis: From about 22,000 to 700,000 TCRs were found per sample, with a median of 95,638. Each CDR3 protein gets one entry after TCRdb re-called the RACE reads with MiXCR. V and J calls and clone size were set by TCRdb, not the authors. This table has around 80,000 distinct CDR3 sequences, about 8.7% appearing once. Time point here: healthy volunteer bleed at 6 weeks. Total RNA extraction was carried out from unfractionated whole blood. The data were obtained in a study of human T cells and chemical hapten exposure. In the study overall: Per-sample TCR yields varied mainly from small pooled library volume differences.

Findings and caveats of the study: TCRs above 1 in 1000 frequency did not change with DPC sensitization.

This receptor was taken from a male donor in good health. Some clones in this sample may be carry-over from other donors' samples. The sequenced material came from whole blood. The rearrangement links TRBV7-9 to TRBJ2-2; 9 bases fit TRBD1. DNA for the CDR3: TGTGCCAGCAGCTTCGACAGGGGGATAACCGGGGAGCTGTTTTTT. Translation gives CASSFDRGITGELFF.